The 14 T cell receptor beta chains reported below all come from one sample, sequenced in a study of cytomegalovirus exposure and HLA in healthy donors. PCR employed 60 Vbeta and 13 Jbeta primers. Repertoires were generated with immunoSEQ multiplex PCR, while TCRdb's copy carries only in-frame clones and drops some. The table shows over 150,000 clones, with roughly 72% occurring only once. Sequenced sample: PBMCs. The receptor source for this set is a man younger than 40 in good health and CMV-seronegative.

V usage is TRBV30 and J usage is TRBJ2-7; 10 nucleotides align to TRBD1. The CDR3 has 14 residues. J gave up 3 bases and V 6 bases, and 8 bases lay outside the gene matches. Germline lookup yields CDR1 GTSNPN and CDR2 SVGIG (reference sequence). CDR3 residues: CACLTGTGVYEQYF. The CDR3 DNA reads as TGTGCCTGCCTTACCGGGACAGGGGTCTACGAGCAGTACTTC.

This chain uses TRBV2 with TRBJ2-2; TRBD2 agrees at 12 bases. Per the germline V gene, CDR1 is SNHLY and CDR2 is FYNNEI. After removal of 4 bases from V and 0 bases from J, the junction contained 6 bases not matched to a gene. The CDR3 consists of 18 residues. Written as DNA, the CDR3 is TGTGCCAGCAGTGTGAGGCTAGCGGGGGGGACGAACACCGGGGAGCTGTTTTTT. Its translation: CASSVRLAGGTNTGELFF. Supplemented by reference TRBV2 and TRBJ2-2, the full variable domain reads EPEVTQTPSHQVTQMGQEVILRCVPISNHLYFYWYRQILGQKVEFLVSFYNNEISEKSEIFDDQFSVERPDGSNFTLKIRSTKLEDSAMYFCASSVRLAGGTNTGELFFGEGSRLTVL.

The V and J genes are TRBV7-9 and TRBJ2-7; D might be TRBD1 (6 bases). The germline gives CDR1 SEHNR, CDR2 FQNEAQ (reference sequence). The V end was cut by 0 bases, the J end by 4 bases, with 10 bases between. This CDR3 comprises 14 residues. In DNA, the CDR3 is TGTGCCAGCAGCTTAGCGGGGGCCGCGTACGAGCAGTACTTC. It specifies CASSLAGAAYEQYF. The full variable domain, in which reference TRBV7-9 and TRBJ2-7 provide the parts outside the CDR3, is DTGVSQNPRHKITKRGQNVTFRCDPISEHNRLYWYRQTLGQGPEFLTYFQNEAQLEKSRLLSDRFSAERPKGSFSTLEIQRTEQGDSAMYLCASSLAGAAYEQYFGPGTRLTVT.

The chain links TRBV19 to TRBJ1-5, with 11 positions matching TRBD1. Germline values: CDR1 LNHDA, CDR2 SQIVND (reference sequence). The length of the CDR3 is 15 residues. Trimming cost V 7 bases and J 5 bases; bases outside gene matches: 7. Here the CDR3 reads CASTERDRGDQPQHF. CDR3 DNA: TGTGCCAGTACTGAGCGGGACAGGGGGGATCAGCCCCAGCATTTT. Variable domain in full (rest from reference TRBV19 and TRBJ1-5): DGGITQSPKYLFRKEGQNVTLSCEQNLNHDAMYWYRQDPGQGLRLIYYSQIVNDFQKGDIAEGYSVSREKKESFPLTVTSAQKNPTAFYLCASTERDRGDQPQHFGDGTRLSIL.

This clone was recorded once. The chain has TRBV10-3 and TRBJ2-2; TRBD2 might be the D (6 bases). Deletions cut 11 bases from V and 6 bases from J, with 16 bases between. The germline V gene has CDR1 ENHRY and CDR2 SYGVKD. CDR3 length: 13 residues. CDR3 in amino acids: CAALGREAGELFF. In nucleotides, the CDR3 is TGTGCCGCCCTCGGCAGGGAGGCCGGGGAGCTGTTTTTT.

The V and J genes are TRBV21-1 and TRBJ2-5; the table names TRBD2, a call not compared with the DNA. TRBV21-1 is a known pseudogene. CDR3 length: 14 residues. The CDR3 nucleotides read TGTGCCAGCAGCAACGGGATCACCAACGAGACCCAGTACTTC. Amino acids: CASSNGITNETQYF.

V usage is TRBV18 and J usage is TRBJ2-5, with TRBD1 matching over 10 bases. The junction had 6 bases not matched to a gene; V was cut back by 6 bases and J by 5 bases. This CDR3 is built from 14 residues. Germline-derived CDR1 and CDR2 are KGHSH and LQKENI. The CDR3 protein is CASSTTGGGETQYF. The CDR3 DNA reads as TGTGCCAGCTCTACGACAGGGGGCGGGGAGACCCAGTACTTC.

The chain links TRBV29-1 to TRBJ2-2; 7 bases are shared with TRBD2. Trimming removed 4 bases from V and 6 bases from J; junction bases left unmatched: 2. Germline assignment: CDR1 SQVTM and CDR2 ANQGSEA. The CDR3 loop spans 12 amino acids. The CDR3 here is CSVGGGSGELFF. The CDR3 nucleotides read TGCAGCGTTGGGGGGGGGTCCGGGGAGCTGTTTTTT.

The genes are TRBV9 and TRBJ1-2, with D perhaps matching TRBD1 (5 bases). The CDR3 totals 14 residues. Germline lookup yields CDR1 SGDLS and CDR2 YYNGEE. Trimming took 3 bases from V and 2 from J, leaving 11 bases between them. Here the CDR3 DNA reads TGTGCCAGCAGCGCGGGGGATTCAAACTATGGCTACACCTTC. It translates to CASSAGDSNYGYTF.

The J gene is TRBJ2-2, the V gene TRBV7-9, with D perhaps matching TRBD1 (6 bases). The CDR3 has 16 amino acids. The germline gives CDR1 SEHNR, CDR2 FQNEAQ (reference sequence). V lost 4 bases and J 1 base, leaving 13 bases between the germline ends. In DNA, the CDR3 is TGTGCCAGCAGCTCCTTTCAGGGGAAGAACACCGGGGAGCTGTTTTTT. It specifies CASSSFQGKNTGELFF. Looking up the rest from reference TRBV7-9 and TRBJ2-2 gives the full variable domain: DTGVSQNPRHKITKRGQNVTFRCDPISEHNRLYWYRQTLGQGPEFLTYFQNEAQLEKSRLLSDRFSAERPKGSFSTLEIQRTEQGDSAMYLCASSSFQGKNTGELFFGEGSRLTVL.

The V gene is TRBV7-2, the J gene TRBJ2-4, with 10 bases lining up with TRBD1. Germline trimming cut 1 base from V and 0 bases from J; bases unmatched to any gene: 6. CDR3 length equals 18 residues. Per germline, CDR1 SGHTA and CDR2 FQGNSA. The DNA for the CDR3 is TGTGCCAGCAGCTTAGGGACAGGGGGACCTCTAGCCAAAAACATTCAGTACTTC. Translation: CASSLGTGGPLAKNIQYF.

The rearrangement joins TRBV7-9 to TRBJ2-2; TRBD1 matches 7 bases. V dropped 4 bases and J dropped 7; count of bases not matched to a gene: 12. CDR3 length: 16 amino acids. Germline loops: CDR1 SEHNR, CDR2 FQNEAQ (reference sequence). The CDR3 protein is CASSSPGQKFVGELFF. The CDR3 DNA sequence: TGTGCCAGCAGCTCTCCGGGACAGAAGTTTGTCGGGGAGCTGTTTTTT.

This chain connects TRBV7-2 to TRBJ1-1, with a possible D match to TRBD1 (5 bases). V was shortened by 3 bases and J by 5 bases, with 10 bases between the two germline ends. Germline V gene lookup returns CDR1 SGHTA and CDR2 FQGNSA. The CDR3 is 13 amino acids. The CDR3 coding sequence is TGTGCCAGCAGCTTGGGACTTGGGACTGAAGCTTTCTTT. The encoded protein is CASSLGLGTEAFF.

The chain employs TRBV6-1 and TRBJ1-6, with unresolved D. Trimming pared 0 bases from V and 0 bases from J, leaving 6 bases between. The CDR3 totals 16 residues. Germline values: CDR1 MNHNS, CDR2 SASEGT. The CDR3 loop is CASSEAGSSYNSPLHF. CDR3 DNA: TGTGCCAGCAGTGAAGCGGGGAGCTCCTATAATTCACCCCTCCACTTT.